A selection of T cell receptor beta chains follows, all from one sample in a study of response to subunit inactivated influenza vaccine. TCRdb reanalysed the RT-PCR reads using MiXCR and keeps one entry per CDR3 protein. The sample includes 710,000 or so distinct CDR3 sequences, around 14% of them seen just once. The sample was PBMCs from blood, taken about 12 days after vaccination. The source is a man aged 45 to 65 who received an inactivated influenza vaccine. CDR3s include the opening cysteine and the closing phenylalanine or tryptophan. D genes are given only for firm matches. Clone size appears in some rows only: once, few, many, or a class for an expanded clone.

TRBJ2-1	TRBD2	few	TRBV9	TGTGCCAGCAGCGTAGTACCCAGCGGGGGCAATGAGCAGTTCTTC	CASSVVPSGGNEQFF
TRBJ2-5	.	few	TRBV30	TGTGCCTGGAGTGTAGGGGGTATGCAGACCCAGTACTTC	CAWSVGGMQTQYF
TRBJ2-1	TRBD2	few	TRBV11-2	TGTGCCAGCAGCTCACCGGATACCACTCTGACTAGCGGGAGGGTAGGTGAGCAGTTCTTC	CASSSPDTTLTSGRVGEQFF
TRBJ2-2	.	.	TRBV12-3/TRBV12-4	TGTGCCAGCAAACCCCTAGCGTTCGCCGGGGAGCTGTTTTTT	CASKPLAFAGELFF
TRBJ1-2	TRBD1	few	TRBV28	TGTGCCAGCATGCAGGGGGCGGACTATGGCTACACCTTC	CASMQGADYGYTF
TRBJ2-3	TRBD2	many	TRBV11-3	TGTGCCAGCAGCTCCGGGACTAGCGGGAGCACAGATACGCAGTATTTT	CASSSGTSGSTDTQYF
TRBJ2-2	TRBD1	.	TRBV10-3	TGTGCCATCAGTGGGGGGACAGGGGGCAGCACCGGGGAGCTGTTTTTT	CAISGGTGGSTGELFF
TRBJ2-1	.	.	TRBV9	TGTGCCAGCAGCGTAGCCGGGAGCGCCTACAATGAGCAGTTCTTC	CASSVAGSAYNEQFF
TRBJ2-1	.	few	TRBV25-1	TGTGCCAGCAGTGAGAGAGGGAGCAGGAGCTATGAGCAGTTCTTC	CASSERGSRSYEQFF
TRBJ1-2	.	many	TRBV12-3/TRBV12-4	TGTGCCAGCACCCTTAGACAGGACCTTATCGATGGCTACACCTTC	CASTLRQDLIDGYTF
TRBJ2-7	.	few	TRBV12-3/TRBV12-4	TGTGCCAGCAGTCCACTGGATGGCGAGGCCGAGCAGTACTTC	CASSPLDGEAEQYF
TRBJ1-1	TRBD1	.	TRBV15	TGTGCCACCAGCAGTTTCCAGGGGGCGCAGACTGAAGCTTTCTTT	CATSSFQGAQTEAFF
TRBJ2-1	.	.	TRBV20-1	TGCAGTGCTAGAGGTGGGCGCCCTCTGGGCAATGAGCAGTTCTTC	CSARGGRPLGNEQFF
TRBJ2-5	.	.	TRBV24-1	TGTGCCACCAGTGATGGACAGCAAGAGACCCAGTACTTC	CATSDGQQETQYF
TRBJ2-7	TRBD1	few	TRBV4-3	TGCGCCAGCAGCCAAGGGGACAGCATAGTCTACGAGCAGTACTTC	CASSQGDSIVYEQYF
TRBJ2-3	TRBD1	few	TRBV11-2	TGTGCCAGCTCTATTAAGGGGGCTGGAGATACGCAGTATTTT	CASSIKGAGDTQYF
TRBJ2-2	.	few	TRBV7-2	TGTGCCAGCAGCTTAGCGGTTCTAGGGTTATTTGACACCGGGGAGCTGTTTTTT	CASSLAVLGLFDTGELFF
TRBJ2-3	.	.	TRBV7-3	TGTGCCAGCAGCCTTCGGCCGGCGGTAGATACGCAGTATTTT	CASSLRPAVDTQYF
TRBJ2-3	TRBD2	.	TRBV5-1	TGCGCCAGCAGCTTGGCCCTCCTTAGCGGGGGAGCCATAGATACGCAGTATTTT	CASSLALLSGGAIDTQYF
TRBJ2-7	TRBD1	.	TRBV5-1	TGCGCCAGCAGCCCGATACAGGGGTCCTACGAGCAGTACTTC	CASSPIQGSYEQYF
TRBJ2-1	TRBD2	few	TRBV25-1	TGTGCCAGCAGTGGTACCGGGACTAGCGGTGAGCAGTTCTTC	CASSGTGTSGEQFF
TRBJ2-3	TRBD1	many	TRBV10-3	TGTGCCATCGGTAGGGACAGGGGGCGAACAGATACGCAGTATTTT	CAIGRDRGRTDTQYF
TRBJ2-1	.	.	TRBV5-1	TGCGCCAGCAGCTTGGTCTACGGGGGAAGGGATGAGCAGTTCTTC	CASSLVYGGRDEQFF
TRBJ2-1	.	few	TRBV6-1	TGTGCCAGCAGTGAGGTTGAGCAGTTCTTC	CASSEVEQFF
TRBJ1-1	.	many	TRBV12-3/TRBV12-4	TGTGCCAGCAGTTTTGGACAGATGAACACTGAAGCTTTCTTT	CASSFGQMNTEAFF
TRBJ1-5	TRBD1	.	TRBV20-1	TGCAGTGCCCCAGGGGGCGCAGGAAATCAGCCCCAGCATTTT	CSAPGGAGNQPQHF
TRBJ2-7	TRBD2	few	TRBV4-3	TGCGCCAGCAGCCTTCTCGGGGGGAAGGACTACGAGCAGTACTTC	CASSLLGGKDYEQYF
TRBJ2-3	TRBD1	few	TRBV7-8	TGTGCCAGCAGCTTATGGTGGTCCACCGGGACAGGGGGAGCAGATACGCAGTATTTT	CASSLWWSTGTGGADTQYF
TRBJ1-6	.	.	TRBV20-1	TGCAGTGCTAGAGTGTGGGACGGGATGAGGTCACCCCTCCACTTT	CSARVWDGMRSPLHF
TRBJ2-7	TRBD2	few	TRBV10-3	TGTGCCAGCCAGGGTGGCCGGGAGGGTATACACGAGCAGTACTTC	CASQGGREGIHEQYF
TRBJ2-7	.	.	TRBV27	TGTGCCAGCAGTACGGGGCGCAACAACGAGCAGTACTTC	CASSTGRNNEQYF
TRBJ1-2	TRBD1	few	TRBV20-1	TGCAGTGCACCGGGACAGGGAGTGCCAGGGAGCTATGGCTACACCTTC	CSAPGQGVPGSYGYTF
TRBJ1-4	TRBD1	.	TRBV6-1	TGTGCCAGCGGGGGCAGGGGGCGACGAAAACTGTTTTTT	CASGGRGRRKLFF
TRBJ2-2	.	many	TRBV7-6	TGTGCCAGCAGCCAGCGCTACAAACCGAACACCGGGGAGCTGTTTTTT	CASSQRYKPNTGELFF
TRBJ1-1	.	few	TRBV6-5	TGTGCCAGCAGTTACTCGTTGAACAGGAGGGGCACTGAAGCTTTCTTT	CASSYSLNRRGTEAFF
TRBJ2-7	TRBD1	.	TRBV6-2/TRBV6-3	TGTGCCAGCAGGGAAGGGGGCTTTAACTACGAGCAGTACTTC	CASREGGFNYEQYF
TRBJ2-1	TRBD2	.	TRBV12-3/TRBV12-4	TGTGCCAGCAGTTTATTTAGCGGGGGGGCCCCCTACAATGAGCAGTTCTTC	CASSLFSGGAPYNEQFF
TRBJ2-1	TRBD2	.	TRBV7-2	TGTGCCAGCAGCACAACCTTCCTAGCGGCCTCCTACAATGAGCAGTTCTTC	CASSTTFLAASYNEQFF
TRBJ2-2	TRBD2	few	TRBV5-1	TGCGCCAGCAGCTTCGGGGGACTAGCTGGCGGGGAGCTGTTTTTT	CASSFGGLAGGELFF
TRBJ2-2	.	few	TRBV11-2	TGTGCCAGCGTTCCCATTAGGCTACCGAACACCGGGGAGCTGTTTTTT	CASVPIRLPNTGELFF
TRBJ2-3	TRBD1	few	TRBV9	TGTGCCAGCAGCGTAGAGCCGGGACAGGGGTCTAGCACAGATACGCAGTATTTT	CASSVEPGQGSSTDTQYF
TRBJ2-3	TRBD2	.	TRBV18	TGTGCCAGCTCTCCGGGACTAGTCACCACAGATACGCAGTATTTT	CASSPGLVTTDTQYF
TRBJ2-2	.	many	TRBV12-3/TRBV12-4	TGTGCCAGCAGTTTCGAAAGATGGAACACCGGGGAGCTGTTTTTT	CASSFERWNTGELFF
TRBJ2-1	TRBD1	few	TRBV12-3/TRBV12-4	TGTGCCAGCAGTTTAGGACAGGGGGGGCAAGGTGAGCAGTTCTTC	CASSLGQGGQGEQFF
TRBJ1-2	.	few	TRBV7-9	TGTGCCAGCAGCTTAGACCAGGGATTTGGCTACACCTTC	CASSLDQGFGYTF
TRBJ2-7	TRBD1	few	TRBV12-3/TRBV12-4	TGTGCCAGCAGTTTAAGTCAGGGGGCGGATGAGCAGTACTTC	CASSLSQGADEQYF
TRBJ1-2	.	.	TRBV7-2	TGTGCCAGCAGCTTCTACAGCGACTATGGCTACACCTTC	CASSFYSDYGYTF
TRBJ2-7	TRBD2	.	TRBV11-2	TGTGCCAGCAGCTCCGGGACTAGCGCAATACGAGAGCAGTACTTC	CASSSGTSAIREQYF
TRBJ1-2	.	few	TRBV12-3/TRBV12-4	TGTGCCAGCAGTTTACTGACGGAATCTAACTATGGCTACACCTTC	CASSLLTESNYGYTF
TRBJ1-5	.	few	TRBV12-3/TRBV12-4	TGTGCCAGCAGTTCGTTACCGCAGGGTAATCACCCCCAGCATTTT	CASSSLPQGNHPQHF
TRBJ2-3	.	.	TRBV6-5	TGTGCCAGCAGTTACTCGAAGGACACAGATACGCAGTATTTT	CASSYSKDTDTQYF